The rows below give T cell receptor beta chains drawn from one sample of a study of cytomegalovirus exposure and HLA in healthy donors. This table comes from immunoSEQ multiplex PCR, and its TCRdb copy is limited to in-frame clones, with some not included. The table has 160,000 or so clones, 88% seen once. Sequencing was carried out using PBMCs. The origin of the receptors is a man between 18 and 29 years old in good health and CMV-seronegative. The CDR3 runs from the conserved cysteine through the conserved F or W. Rows give clone size only sometimes, using once, few, many, or a class for an expanded clone.

clone_size j_call v_call cdr3_aa
- TRBJ1-5 TRBV7-2 CASSYPDQPQHF
- TRBJ1-1 TRBV11-2 CASSPYRASMNTEAFF
- TRBJ1-1 TRBV7-9 CASSWIDRRTEAFF
- TRBJ1-2 TRBV10-2 CASSQLPGQGGMFYGYTF
- TRBJ1-3 TRBV27 CASSPWDSSGNTIYF
- TRBJ1-6 TRBV5-1 CASSQTTGGRDSPLHF
- TRBJ1-1 TRBV5-4 CASSQTGNTEAFF
- TRBJ2-2 TRBV7-9 CASSPDLNTGELFF
- TRBJ1-3 TRBV6-1 CASSEFGEIGNTIYF
- TRBJ2-3 TRBV10-3 CAISERTSGGSTDTQYF
- TRBJ1-5 TRBV6-6 CASRTRGSGNQPQHF
- TRBJ1-2 TRBV2 CASSEAGTRGARGYTF
- TRBJ1-4 TRBV28 CASSPWTGRSIEVQEKLFF
- TRBJ1-3 TRBV7-2 CASSLDTVSGNTIYF
- TRBJ1-2 TRBV7-8 CASSYFKGKDGYTF
- TRBJ2-7 TRBV6-1 CASSEGASGRYEQYF
- TRBJ1-2 TRBV6-5 CASSSTGGGYGYTF
- TRBJ2-7 TRBV10-2 CASSKATSGLYEQYF
- TRBJ1-1 TRBV7-9 CASSLGTGAARLEDEAFF
- TRBJ2-7 TRBV5-1 CASSLASGVPYEQYF
- TRBJ1-5 TRBV10-3 CAIRSGNQPQHF
few TRBJ1-3 TRBV18 CASSSMGQDSGNTIYF
- TRBJ2-1 TRBV11-3 CASSLGREIDEQFF
- TRBJ1-1 TRBV19 CASSIAGGRAFF
- TRBJ2-1 TRBV4-1 CASSQGASSYNEQFF
once TRBJ2-1 TRBV27 CASSLVLYNEQFF
- TRBJ2-1 TRBV4-1 CASTTTTSGNEQFF
- TRBJ2-1 TRBV5-1 CASSPSSGTRNEQFF
- TRBJ2-6 TRBV6-1 CASSELGQGGSNVLTF
- TRBJ2-1 TRBV6-1 CDGLAGVSEQFF
- TRBJ1-5 TRBV27 CASSYEGASQPQHF
- TRBJ1-1 TRBV6-5 CASSNQGSAEAFF
- TRBJ2-5 TRBV11-1 CASSLDGASGIRRMETQYF
- TRBJ2-2 TRBV28 CASSAPGGTGELFF
- TRBJ1-3 TRBV15 CATSTDRASGNTIYF
- TRBJ1-2 TRBV7-9 CASSSTRNRGRLLYGYTF
once TRBJ1-2 TRBV19 CASSTGGNGYTF